This T cell receptor beta chain was sequenced for a study of blood T cell repertoires in COVID-19. Across the study: COVID-19 samples, acute and convalescent, were from the United States, Italy and Spain. T cells, B-cell-depleted T cells, or PBMCs provided the cDNA or gDNA that served as material.

A Seattle source enrolled patients during active infection and followed them longitudinally. CDR1 and CDR2 from the germline V gene are ENHRY and SYGVKD. There are 17 residues in the CDR3. Germline trimming cut 4 bases from V and 2 bases from J; bases unmatched to any gene: 14. Per the original methods: Scientists estimated how many nucleated cells there were by amplifying reference gene primers. Only in-frame clones appear in the TCRdb table, and some are missing; sequencing was by immunoSEQ multiplex PCR. D and trimming come from the DNA, and the V and J calls and clone size come from that table. This table has approximately 140,000 clones, 80% to 85% appearing once.

Sequencing was carried out using peripheral blood. The chain recombines TRBV10-3 with TRBJ2-7; 7 bases agree with TRBD1. The clonotype was recovered from a man under 40 with COVID-19, enrolled during active disease. Here the CDR3 DNA reads TGTGCCATCAGTGTCCGGGGAGAGCAGGGGGAGACCTACGAGCAGTACTTC. This translates into CAISVRGEQGETYEQYF.